This T cell receptor (beta chain) was captured by sequencing in a study of T cells in localized non-small cell lung cancer. CDR1 SGHAT and CDR2 FQNNGV come from the germline V gene. V was clipped by 2 bases and J by 7 bases, with 8 bases between them. This CDR3 has 12 amino acids. The sample holds a few counts of this clone. The antigen is unknown. Findings and limits, study-wide: Tumor samples were not multi-region, leaving intratumor heterogeneity unexcluded. Appearing in adjacent lung were a median about 57 of the top 100 tumor clones. Higher adjacent-lung clonality was associated with shorter survival.

Using immunoSEQ multiplex PCR, the repertoire was profiled, and TCRdb retains in-frame clones only, with some absent. Of more than 45,000 clones listed, about 88% are singletons. The V call is TRBV11-2, the J call TRBJ1-2; D uncertain. The source is a man aged 40-75 years with stage II lung adenocarcinoma. The sequencing here drew on PBMCs, taken before any cancer treatment. The CDR3 coding sequence is TGTGCCAGCAGCTTAAGCATCGGTGGCTACACCTTC. Its protein product is CASSLSIGGYTF. Drawing the rest from reference TRBV11-2 and TRBJ1-2, the complete variable domain is EAGVAQSPRYKIIEKRQSVAFWCNPISGHATLYWYQQILGQGPKLLIQFQNNGVVDDSQLPKDRFSAERLKGVDSTLKIQPAKLEDSAVYLCASSLSIGGYTFGSGTRLTVV.